A selection of T cell receptor beta chains follows, all from one sample in a study of cytomegalovirus exposure and HLA in healthy donors. TCRdb keeps only in-frame clones here, not all; method: immunoSEQ multiplex PCR. The data hold around 130,000 clones, with 65% to 90% observed a single time. Sequenced input: PBMCs. Source of these receptors: a woman aged 18-29 years in good health and CMV-seropositive. CDR3s include the opening cysteine and the closing phenylalanine or tryptophan. A D gene is named only where the DNA matches it firmly. Not all rows give a size; the values are once, few, many and, for expanded clones, a class.

v_call,d_call,clone_size,j_call,cdr3_nt,cdr3_aa
TRBV5-4,TRBD2,.,TRBJ2-1,TGTGCCAGTATCCCCCGGGGGCTAGCGGGGGACAATGAGCAGTTCTTC,CASIPRGLAGDNEQFF
TRBV18,.,.,TRBJ2-5,TGTGCCAGCTCACCGGTCCGGTCTGGAGAGACCCAGTACTTC,CASSPVRSGETQYF
TRBV7-9,TRBD2,few,TRBJ2-5,TGTGCCAGCAGCTTAGCCACGGGGGGTAGGGGCCAAGAGACCCAGTACTTC,CASSLATGGRGQETQYF
TRBV7-7,.,.,TRBJ2-5,TGTGCTAGCAGCTTTGGACAAACGGAGACCCAGTACTTC,CASSFGQTETQYF
TRBV5-1,TRBD1,once,TRBJ2-2,TGCGCCAGCAGCTCCCAGACAGGGGATTTCACCGGGGAGCTGTTTTTT,CASSSQTGDFTGELFF
TRBV2,.,.,TRBJ1-4,TGTGCCAGCAGGCTGACAGGAGAGTCGTCAAAACTGTTTTTT,CASRLTGESSKLFF
TRBV19,TRBD2,.,TRBJ2-1,TGTGCCAGTAGTCTACTAGCGGGGGGGCCCGATGAGCAGTTCTTC,CASSLLAGGPDEQFF
TRBV7-3,TRBD2,.,TRBJ2-1,TGTGCCAGCAGCAGTCTAGCGGGGGCGAACAATGAGCAGTTCTTC,CASSSLAGANNEQFF
TRBV5-1,TRBD2,.,TRBJ2-2,TGCGCCAGCAGCTCTAGCGGGGGAGGAGGGGAGCTGTTTTTT,CASSSSGGGGELFF
TRBV5-1,TRBD1,.,TRBJ2-7,TGCGCCAGCACCTCGGACAGGGGGCGGGGTGACGAGCAGTACTTC,CASTSDRGRGDEQYF
TRBV5-6,TRBD1,.,TRBJ1-2,TGTGCCAGCAACCCCTGGCCCAGGGGGCGTGGCTACACCTTC,CASNPWPRGRGYTF
TRBV6-8,.,.,TRBJ1-6,TGTGCCAGCAGCCTACCCCTCCACTTT,CASSLPLHF
TRBV2,TRBD1,.,TRBJ2-2,TGTGCCAGAGGGCACGGGGTTGACAGGGGCTCCGGGGAGCTGTTTTTT,CARGHGVDRGSGELFF
TRBV7-3,TRBD2,.,TRBJ2-1,TGTGCCAGCAGCCGCGATGCGGGGGGCTCCTACAATGAGCAGTTCTTC,CASSRDAGGSYNEQFF
TRBV18,.,.,TRBJ1-1,TGTGCCAGCTCACCACGGACTGGGGACACTGAAGCTTTCTTT,CASSPRTGDTEAFF
TRBV6-6,.,.,TRBJ2-4,TGTGCCAGCAGTTACTCGGAGGGGAAAAACATTCAGTACTTC,CASSYSEGKNIQYF
TRBV2,.,.,TRBJ2-7,TGTGCCAGCAGTGAAGTCGTCAGACTTTACGAGCAGTACTTC,CASSEVVRLYEQYF
TRBV5-1,.,.,TRBJ2-1,TGCGCCAGCAGCTGGGGCAGTAACAATGAGCAGTTCTTC,CASSWGSNNEQFF
TRBV6-1,.,once,TRBJ1-5,TGTGCCAGCATACTCGGGTCCAATAGCAATCAGCCCCAGCATTTT,CASILGSNSNQPQHF
TRBV5-6,.,once,TRBJ2-3,TGTGCCAGCAGCTTGTCGGTCGGGGTTCCAGATACGCAGTATTTT,CASSLSVGVPDTQYF
TRBV2,.,few,TRBJ2-1,TGTGCCAGCAGTCTACAGGGCCACAATGAGCAGTTCTTC,CASSLQGHNEQFF
TRBV28,.,.,TRBJ2-7,TGTGCCAGCAGTTCCTTCCGTGGGGCACCCTACGAGCAGTACTTC,CASSSFRGAPYEQYF
TRBV7-6,TRBD1,.,TRBJ1-4,TGTGCCAGCAGCCAGAGCCAGGGGGCGGCTAATGAAAAACTGTTTTTT,CASSQSQGAANEKLFF
TRBV4-1,.,.,TRBJ2-7,TGCGCCAGCAGCCAAGAAGGTCAGGGCTCCTACGAGCAGTACTTC,CASSQEGQGSYEQYF
TRBV4-1,TRBD2,.,TRBJ2-7,TGCGCCAGCAGCCTAGCGGGGGCATCCTACGAGCAGTACTTC,CASSLAGASYEQYF
TRBV5-6,.,.,TRBJ1-1,TGTGCCAGCAGCCGGTTTACTGAAGCTTTCTTT,CASSRFTEAFF
TRBV20-1,TRBD1,.,TRBJ1-2,TGCAGTGCTGACAGGGTCGGCTACACCTTC,CSADRVGYTF